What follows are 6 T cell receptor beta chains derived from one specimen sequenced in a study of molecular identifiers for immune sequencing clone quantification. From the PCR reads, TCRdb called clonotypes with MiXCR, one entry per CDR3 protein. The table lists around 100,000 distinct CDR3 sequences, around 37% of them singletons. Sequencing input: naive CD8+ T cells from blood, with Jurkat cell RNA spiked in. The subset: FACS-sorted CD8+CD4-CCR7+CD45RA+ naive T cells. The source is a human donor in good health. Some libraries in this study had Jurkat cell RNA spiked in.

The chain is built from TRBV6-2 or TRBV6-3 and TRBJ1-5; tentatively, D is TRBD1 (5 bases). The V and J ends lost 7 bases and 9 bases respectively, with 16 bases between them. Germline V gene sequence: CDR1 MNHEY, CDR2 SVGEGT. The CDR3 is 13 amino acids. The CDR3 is CASTDSGHRPQHF. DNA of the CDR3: TGTGCCAGCACCGATTCAGGGCATCGGCCCCAGCATTTT.

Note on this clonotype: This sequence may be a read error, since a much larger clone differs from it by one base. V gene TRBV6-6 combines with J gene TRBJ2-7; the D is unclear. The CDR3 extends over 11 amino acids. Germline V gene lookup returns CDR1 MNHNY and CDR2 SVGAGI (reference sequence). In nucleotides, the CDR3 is TGTGTCAGCAGCCGAAAATACGAGCAGTACTTC. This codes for CVSSRKYEQYF.

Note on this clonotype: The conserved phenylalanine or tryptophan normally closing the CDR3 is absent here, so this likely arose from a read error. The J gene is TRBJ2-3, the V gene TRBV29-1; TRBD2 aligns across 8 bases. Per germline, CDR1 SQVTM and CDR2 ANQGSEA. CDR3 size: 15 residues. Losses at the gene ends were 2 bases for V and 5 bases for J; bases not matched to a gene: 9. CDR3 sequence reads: CSVEIIAGRGDTQYL. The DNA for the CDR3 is TGCAGCGTTGAAATTATAGCGGGGAGGGGAGATACGCAGTATCTT.

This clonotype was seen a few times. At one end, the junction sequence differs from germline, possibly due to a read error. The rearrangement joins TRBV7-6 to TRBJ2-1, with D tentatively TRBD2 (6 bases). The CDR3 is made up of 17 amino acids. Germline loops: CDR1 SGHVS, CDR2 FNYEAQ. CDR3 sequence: CASSLVPDGSSNNEQFF. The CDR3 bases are TGTGCCAGCAGCTTAGTCCCTGACGGGAGCTCCAACAATGAGCAGTTCTTC. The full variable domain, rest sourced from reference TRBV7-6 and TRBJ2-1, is GAGVSQSPRYKVTKRGQDVALRCDPISGHVSLYWYRQALGQGPEFLTYFNYEAQQDKSGLPNDRFSAERPEGSISTLTIQRTEQRDSAMYRCASSLVPDGSSNNEQFFGPGTRLTVL.

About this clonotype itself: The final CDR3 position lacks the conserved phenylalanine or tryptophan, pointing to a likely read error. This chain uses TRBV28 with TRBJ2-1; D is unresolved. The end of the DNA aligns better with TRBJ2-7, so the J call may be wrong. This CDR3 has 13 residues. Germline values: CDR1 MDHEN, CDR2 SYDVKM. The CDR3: CASSPVPYNEQYY. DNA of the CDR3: TGTGCCAGCAGCCCGGTGCCCTACAATGAGCAGTACTAC.

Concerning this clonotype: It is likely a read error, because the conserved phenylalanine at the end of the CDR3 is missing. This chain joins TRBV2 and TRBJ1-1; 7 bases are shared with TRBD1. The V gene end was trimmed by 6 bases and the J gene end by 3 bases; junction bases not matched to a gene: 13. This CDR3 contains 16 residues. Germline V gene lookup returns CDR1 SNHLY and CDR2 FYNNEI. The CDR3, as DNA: TGTGCCAGCAGCGAAATAGGACAGGAGAGATACACTGAAGCTTTCTAT. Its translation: CASSEIGQERYTEAFY.